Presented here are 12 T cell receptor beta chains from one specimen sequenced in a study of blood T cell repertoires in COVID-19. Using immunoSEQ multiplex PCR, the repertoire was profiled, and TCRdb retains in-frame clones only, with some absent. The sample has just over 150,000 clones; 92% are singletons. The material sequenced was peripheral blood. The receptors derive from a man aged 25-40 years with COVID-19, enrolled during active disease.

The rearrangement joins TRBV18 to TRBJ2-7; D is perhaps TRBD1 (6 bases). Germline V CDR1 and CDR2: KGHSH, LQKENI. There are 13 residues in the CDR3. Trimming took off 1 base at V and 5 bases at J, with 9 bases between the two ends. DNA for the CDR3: TGTGCCAGCTCACCACGGGACAACGACGAGCAGTACTTC. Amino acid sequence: CASSPRDNDEQYF.

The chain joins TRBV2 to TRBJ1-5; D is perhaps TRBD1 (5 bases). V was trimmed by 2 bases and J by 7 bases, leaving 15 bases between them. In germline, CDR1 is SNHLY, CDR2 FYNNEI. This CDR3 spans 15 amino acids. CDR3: CASSELTTGRQPQHF. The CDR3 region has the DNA TGTGCCAGCAGTGAATTAACAACAGGTCGGCAGCCCCAGCATTTT.

CDR3 amino acids: CATEEPPTQYF. For the CDR3, the DNA is TGCGCCACCGAGGAACCCCCCACGCAGTATTTT. The rearrangement joins TRBV4-1 to TRBJ2-3; the D is unclear. The ends were cut back, 10 bases at V and 9 bases at J, with 14 bases in the middle. The CDR3 is 11 residues long. Germline V gene sequence: CDR1 MGHRA, CDR2 YSYEKL.

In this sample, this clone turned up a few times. As DNA, the CDR3 is TGTGCCTGGAGTAGCAAAAACTATGGCTACACCTTC. Encoded protein: CAWSSKNYGYTF. The chain is built from TRBV30 and TRBJ1-2; D remains unclear. Germline CDR1 is GTSNPN and CDR2 is SVGIG (reference sequence). V lost 2 bases and J 2 bases, leaving 6 bases between the germline ends. The CDR3 consists of 12 residues.

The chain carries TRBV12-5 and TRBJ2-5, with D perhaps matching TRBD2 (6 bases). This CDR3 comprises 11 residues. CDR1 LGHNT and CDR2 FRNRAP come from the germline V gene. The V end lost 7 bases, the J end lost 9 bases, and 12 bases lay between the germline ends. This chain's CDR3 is CASAKEGAQYF. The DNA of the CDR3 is TGTGCTAGTGCCAAGGAGGGAGCCCAGTACTTC.

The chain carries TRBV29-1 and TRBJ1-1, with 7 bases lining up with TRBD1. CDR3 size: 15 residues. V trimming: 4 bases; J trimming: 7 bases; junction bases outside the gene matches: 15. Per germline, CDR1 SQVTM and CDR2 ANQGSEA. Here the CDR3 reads CSVGLRSGGRGEAFF. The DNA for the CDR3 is TGCAGCGTTGGCTTAAGATCAGGGGGAAGGGGTGAAGCTTTCTTT. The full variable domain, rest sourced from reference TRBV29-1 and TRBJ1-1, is SAVISQKPSRDICQRGTSLTIQCQVDSQVTMMFWYRQQPGQSLTLIATANQGSEATYESGFVIDKFPISRPNLTFSTLTVSNMSPEDSSIYLCSVGLRSGGRGEAFFGQGTRLTVV.

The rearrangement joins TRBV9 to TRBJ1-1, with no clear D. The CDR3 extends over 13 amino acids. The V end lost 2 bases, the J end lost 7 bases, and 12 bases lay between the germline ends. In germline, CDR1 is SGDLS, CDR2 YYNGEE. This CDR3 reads CASSVHESGEAFF. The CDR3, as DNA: TGTGCCAGCAGCGTCCATGAGTCGGGTGAAGCTTTCTTT.

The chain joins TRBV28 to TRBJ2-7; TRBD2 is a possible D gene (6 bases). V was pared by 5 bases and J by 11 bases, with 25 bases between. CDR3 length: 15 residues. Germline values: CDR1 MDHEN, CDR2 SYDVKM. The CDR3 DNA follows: TGTGCCAGCAGTGTATCGACCCGGGGGAATCCCGTGGAGTACTTC. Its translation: CASSVSTRGNPVEYF.

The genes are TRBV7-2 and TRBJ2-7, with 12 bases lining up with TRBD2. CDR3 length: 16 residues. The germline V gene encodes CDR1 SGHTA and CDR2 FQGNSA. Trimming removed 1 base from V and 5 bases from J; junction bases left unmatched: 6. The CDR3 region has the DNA TGTGCCAGCAGCTTAGGGAGACTAGCGGGAGTTCACGAGCAGTACTTC. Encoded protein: CASSLGRLAGVHEQYF.

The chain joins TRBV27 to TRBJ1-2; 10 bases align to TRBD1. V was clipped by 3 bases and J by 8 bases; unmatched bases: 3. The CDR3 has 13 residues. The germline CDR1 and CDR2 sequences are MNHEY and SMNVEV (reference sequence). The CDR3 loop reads CASSLTGGGGYTF. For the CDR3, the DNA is TGTGCCAGCAGTTTGACAGGGGGCGGGGGCTACACCTTC.

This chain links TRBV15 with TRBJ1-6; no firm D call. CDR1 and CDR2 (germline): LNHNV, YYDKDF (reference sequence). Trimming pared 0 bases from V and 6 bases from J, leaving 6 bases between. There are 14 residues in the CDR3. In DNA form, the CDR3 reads TGTGCCACCAGCAGAGACGGAGGTAATTCACCCCTCCACTTT. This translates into CATSRDGGNSPLHF.

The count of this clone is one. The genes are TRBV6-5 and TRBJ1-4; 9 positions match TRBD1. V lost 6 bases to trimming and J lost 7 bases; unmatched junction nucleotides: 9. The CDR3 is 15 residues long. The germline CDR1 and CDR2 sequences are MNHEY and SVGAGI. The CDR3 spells CASRLGQGVREKLFF. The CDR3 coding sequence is TGTGCCAGCAGACTGGGACAGGGTGTTCGTGAAAAACTGTTTTTT.